This paragraph reports one T cell receptor beta chain. Other DNA sequences within the sample encode an identical CDR3. Assay: immunoSEQ multiplex PCR; the TCRdb copy retains only in-frame clones and omits some. The sample yields 550,000 to 650,000 clones, around 96% seen once. The sample comes from a study of shared clonotypes between healthy human individuals. CDR1 and CDR2 from the germline V gene are SGDLS and YYNGEE. The ends were cut back, 0 bases at V and 7 bases at J, with 8 bases in the middle. The CDR3 has 13 amino acids. The naive CD8 fraction comprised CD45RO-negative cells positively selected for CCR7 and excluded terminally differentiated effector memory CD45RA+ cells.

Specimen: naive CD8+ T cells sorted from blood. This TCR came from a woman in her 30s in good health. This chain links TRBV9 with TRBJ1-3; D not resolved. The CDR3 DNA reads TGTGCCAGCAGCGTAGGTCAAGGTAACACCATATATTTT. Protein product: CASSVGQGNTIYF.